The 12 T cell receptor beta chains given below trace back to one sample, sequenced in a study of CD8+CD57+ T cells in acquired aplastic anemia. Profiles of TCR beta VDJ and CDR3 were generated from a genomic DNA template. Using its own MiXCR run on the reads, TCRdb lists one record per CDR3 protein. The sample lists about 170,000 distinct CDR3 sequences; 50% to 75% were seen once. Sequencing used sorted CD4+, CD8+, or CD8+CD57+ T cells (not recorded which) from PBMCs. The receptors were gathered from a human donor in good health.

This clonotype was counted only a few times. V is TRBV2 and J is TRBJ2-1, with 9 bases matching TRBD2. The CDR3 consists of 13 residues. V lost 10 bases, J lost 2 bases, and 3 bases stayed unmatched. From germline, CDR1 is SNHLY and CDR2 FYNNEI. The CDR3: CATERGAYNEQFF. CDR3 coding DNA: TGTGCCACAGAGCGGGGGGCCTACAATGAGCAGTTCTTC.

As DNA, the CDR3 is TGTGCCAGCAGCATGACCGGGACTAGCGATGCGGAGACCCAGTACTTC. Protein: CASSMTGTSDAETQYF. The rearrangement joins TRBV7-8 to TRBJ2-5, with TRBD2 identical over 10 bases. This CDR3 has 16 residues. From germline, CDR1 is SGHVS and CDR2 FQNEAQ. J gave up 5 bases and V 5 bases, and 11 bases lay outside the gene matches.

This clonotype was counted ten times or more. The gene calls are TRBV4-1 and TRBJ2-1, with 9 bases identical to TRBD2. The CDR3 length is 14 residues. CDR1 and CDR2 (germline): MGHRA, YSYEKL. V lost 1 base to trimming and J lost 9 bases; unmatched junction nucleotides: 4. CDR3 coding DNA: TGCGCCAGCAGCCAAGTAGCGGGAGAAGGTGAGCAGTTCTTC. Protein: CASSQVAGEGEQFF.

In this sample, this clonotype turned up a few times. The chain joins TRBV24-1 to TRBJ2-3; unclear D gene. V dropped 4 bases and J dropped 6 bases, with 10 bases sitting between them. Germline loops: CDR1 KGHDR, CDR2 SFDVKD. The CDR3 totals 13 residues. CDR3 nucleotide sequence: TGTGCCACCAGTGACTATGACGGGGATACGCAGTATTTT. Residues: CATSDYDGDTQYF.

The chain uses TRBV9 and TRBJ1-4, with D possibly TRBD1 on 5 matching bases. The CDR3 is 14 amino acids. V was trimmed by 0 bases and J by 5 bases, leaving 8 bases between them. Germline V CDR1 and CDR2: SGDLS, YYNGEE. The CDR3 nucleotides are TGTGCCAGCAGCGTAGGACAGAACAATGAAAAACTGTTTTTT. It translates to CASSVGQNNEKLFF. The whole variable domain, filled in from reference TRBV9 and TRBJ1-4, reads DSGVTQTPKHLITATGQRVTLRCSPRSGDLSVYWYQQSLDQGLQFLIQYYNGEERAKGNILERFSAQQFPDLHSELNLSSLELGDSALYFCASSVGQNNEKLFFGSGTQLSVL.

This chain uses TRBV2 with TRBJ1-4, with 7 bases matching TRBD1. Germline CDR1 is SNHLY and CDR2 is FYNNEI. CDR3 length: 15 residues. J lost 8 bases, V lost 7 bases, and 13 bases had no gene match. CDR3 in DNA: TGTGCCAGCAATGACCCACAGGGGCCTCGCGAAAAACTGTTTTTT. It specifies CASNDPQGPREKLFF.

The chain carries TRBV7-2 and TRBJ2-3; D possibly matches TRBD1 or TRBD2 (5 bases each). V lost 7 bases and J lost 0, with 14 bases in between. The V gene's germline CDR1 is SGHTA and CDR2 FQGNSA. CDR3 length: 15 residues. DNA for the CDR3: TGTGCCAGCACCCGAAACTGGGGGAGCACAGATACGCAGTATTTT. Translation gives CASTRNWGSTDTQYF.

This clonotype was picked up many times. This chain joins TRBV3-1 and TRBJ2-5; D gene ambiguous. V lost 3 bases and J lost 5, with 7 bases in between. Per the germline V gene, CDR1 is LGHDT and CDR2 is YNNKEL (reference sequence). CDR3 length: 12 residues. CDR3 DNA: TGTGCCAGCAGCCATTATCACGAGACCCAGTACTTC. It encodes CASSHYHETQYF.

V gene TRBV25-1 combines with J gene TRBJ1-2; TRBD1 aligns across 7 bases. Germline loops: CDR1 MGHDK, CDR2 SYGVNS. The CDR3 consists of 13 residues. Losses at the gene ends were 7 bases for V and 4 bases for J; bases not matched to a gene: 6. The DNA of the CDR3 is TGTGCCAGCAATCCGCCAGGGGGCTATGGCTACACCTTC. Amino acids: CASNPPGGYGYTF.

A single count supports this clonotype. The chain has TRBV9 and TRBJ2-7; TRBD2 aligns across 9 bases. J lost 4 bases, V lost 5 bases, and 16 bases had no gene match. The CDR3 has 17 residues. From germline, CDR1 is SGDLS and CDR2 YYNGEE. CDR3 in DNA: TGTGCCAGCAGTTACTCGGGGGTAGCGGGAGCGGGTTACGAGCAGTACTTC. It is translated as CASSYSGVAGAGYEQYF.

V is TRBV20-1 and J is TRBJ2-3; D unclear. The V end was cut by 0 bases, the J end by 2 bases, with 12 bases between. CDR3 length: 15 residues. CDR1 and CDR2 (germline): DFQATT, SNEGSKA (reference sequence). The DNA of the CDR3 is TGCAGTGCTAGAGATGTCTATCGCCTCACAGATACGCAGTATTTT. This sequence encodes CSARDVYRLTDTQYF.

The chain couples TRBV15 to TRBJ2-7, with 11 positions matching TRBD2. From germline, CDR1 is LNHNV and CDR2 YYDKDF (reference sequence). The V gene end was trimmed by 3 bases and the J gene end by 5 bases; junction bases not matched to a gene: 9. The CDR3 consists of 16 residues. The CDR3 here is CATSRPRLAGSHEQYF. The DNA for the CDR3 is TGTGCCACCAGCAGGCCTCGACTAGCGGGATCTCACGAGCAGTACTTC.